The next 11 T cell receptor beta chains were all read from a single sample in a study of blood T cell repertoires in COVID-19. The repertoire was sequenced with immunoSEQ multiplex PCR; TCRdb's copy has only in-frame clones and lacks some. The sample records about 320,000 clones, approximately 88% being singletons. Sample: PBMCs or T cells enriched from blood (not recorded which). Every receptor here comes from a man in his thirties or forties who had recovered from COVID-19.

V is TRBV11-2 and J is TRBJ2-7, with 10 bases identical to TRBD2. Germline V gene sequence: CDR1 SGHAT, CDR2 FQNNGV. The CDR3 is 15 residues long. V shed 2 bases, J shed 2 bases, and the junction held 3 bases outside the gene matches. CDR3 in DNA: TGTGCCAGCAGCTTACTAGCGGGGGCCGCCTACGAGCAGTACTTC. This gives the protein CASSLLAGAAYEQYF.

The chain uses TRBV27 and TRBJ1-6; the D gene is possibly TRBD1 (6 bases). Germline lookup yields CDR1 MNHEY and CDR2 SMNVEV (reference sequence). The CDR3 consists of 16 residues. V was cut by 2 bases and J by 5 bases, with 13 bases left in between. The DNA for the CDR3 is TGTGCCAGCAGTTTAATGGACAGCCCTAATAATTCACCCCTCCACTTT. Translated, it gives CASSLMDSPNNSPLHF.

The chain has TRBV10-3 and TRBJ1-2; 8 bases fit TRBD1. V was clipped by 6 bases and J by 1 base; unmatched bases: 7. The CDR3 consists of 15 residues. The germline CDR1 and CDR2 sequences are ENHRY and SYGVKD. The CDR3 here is CAIRVGQGSNYGYTF. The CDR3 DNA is TGTGCCATCAGAGTAGGACAGGGAAGTAACTATGGCTACACCTTC.

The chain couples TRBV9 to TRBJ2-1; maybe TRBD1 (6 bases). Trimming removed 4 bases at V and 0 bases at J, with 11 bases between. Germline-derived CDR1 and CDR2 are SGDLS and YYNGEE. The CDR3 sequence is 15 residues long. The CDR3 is CASSSQGPSYNEQFF. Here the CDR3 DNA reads TGTGCCAGCAGCTCTCAGGGGCCCTCCTACAATGAGCAGTTCTTC.

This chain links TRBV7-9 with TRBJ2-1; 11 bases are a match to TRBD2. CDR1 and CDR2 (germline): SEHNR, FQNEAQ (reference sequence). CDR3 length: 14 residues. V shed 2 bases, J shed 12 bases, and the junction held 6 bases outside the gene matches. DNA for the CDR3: TGTGCCAGCAGCTTAACTAGCGGGGGAATGGTGCAGTTCTTC. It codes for CASSLTSGGMVQFF. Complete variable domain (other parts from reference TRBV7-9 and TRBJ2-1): DTGVSQNPRHKITKRGQNVTFRCDPISEHNRLYWYRQTLGQGPEFLTYFQNEAQLEKSRLLSDRFSAERPKGSFSTLEIQRTEQGDSAMYLCASSLTSGGMVQFFGPGTRLTVL.

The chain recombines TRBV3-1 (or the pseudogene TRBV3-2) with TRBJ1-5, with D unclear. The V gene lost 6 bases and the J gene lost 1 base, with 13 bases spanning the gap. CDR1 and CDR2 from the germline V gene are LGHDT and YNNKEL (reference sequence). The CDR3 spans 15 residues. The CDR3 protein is CASRSSRASNQPQHF. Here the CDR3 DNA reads TGTGCCAGCAGATCATCCCGCGCCAGCAATCAGCCCCAGCATTTT.

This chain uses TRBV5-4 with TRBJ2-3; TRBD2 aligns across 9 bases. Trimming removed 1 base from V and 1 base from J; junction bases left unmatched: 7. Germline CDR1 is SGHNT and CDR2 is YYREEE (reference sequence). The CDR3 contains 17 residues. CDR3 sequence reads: CASSLPERGARTDTQYF. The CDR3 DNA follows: TGTGCCAGCAGCTTGCCCGAGCGGGGGGCCCGCACAGATACGCAGTATTTT.

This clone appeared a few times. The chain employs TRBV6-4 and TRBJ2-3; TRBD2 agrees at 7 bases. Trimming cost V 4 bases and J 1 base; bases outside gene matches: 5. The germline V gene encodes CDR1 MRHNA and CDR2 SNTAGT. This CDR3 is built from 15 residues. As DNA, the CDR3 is TGTGCCAGCAGTGTTCTGGCGGGGGGCACAGATACGCAGTATTTT. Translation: CASSVLAGGTDTQYF.

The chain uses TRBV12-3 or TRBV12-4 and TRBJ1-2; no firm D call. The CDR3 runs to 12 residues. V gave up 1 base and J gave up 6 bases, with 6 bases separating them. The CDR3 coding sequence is TGTGCCAGCAGTTTAGGAGGGCATGGCTACACCTTC. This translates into CASSLGGHGYTF.

CDR3 DNA: TGCGCCAGCAGCTTGGAGGACAGGGATGGCTACACCTTC. Encoded protein: CASSLEDRDGYTF. The chain employs TRBV5-1 and TRBJ1-2; 8 bases are shared with TRBD1. The CDR3 totals 13 residues. V trimming: 0 bases; J trimming: 6 bases; junction bases outside the gene matches: 1. Germline V lookup: CDR1 SGHRS, CDR2 YFSETQ.

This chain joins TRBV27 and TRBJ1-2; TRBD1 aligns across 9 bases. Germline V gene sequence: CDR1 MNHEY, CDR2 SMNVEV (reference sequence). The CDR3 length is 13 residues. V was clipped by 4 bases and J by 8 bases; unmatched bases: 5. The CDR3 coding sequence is TGTGCCAGCAGTTCCACAGGGGGCTGGGGCTACACCTTC. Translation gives CASSSTGGWGYTF.